Included here is one T cell receptor (beta chain) sequence, with context. The data belong to a study of blood T cell repertoires in COVID-19. Study as a whole: Sample material is recorded as cDNA or gDNA derived from T cells, B-cell-depleted T cells, or PBMCs.

Germline values: CDR1 SGHNT, CDR2 YYREEE (reference sequence). Germline trimming cut 4 bases from V and 2 bases from J; bases unmatched to any gene: 13. The CDR3 consists of 19 residues. Original processing notes: Reference gene primers were amplified, and this amplification served to estimate nucleated cell counts. Using immunoSEQ multiplex PCR, the repertoire was profiled, and TCRdb retains in-frame clones only, with some absent. V, J and clone size were drawn from that table, and D and trimming were deduced from the DNA. The table has about 350,000 clones, around 91% seen once. The specimen sequenced was peripheral blood. The origin of this receptor is a woman between 18 and 29 years old who had recovered from COVID-19. The rearrangement links TRBV5-4 to TRBJ2-3; 13 nucleotides agree with TRBD2. The CDR3 here is CASSPGLAGVVTHTDTQYF. CDR3 DNA sequence: TGTGCCAGCAGCCCTGGACTAGCGGGAGTAGTTACCCACACAGATACGCAGTATTTT.